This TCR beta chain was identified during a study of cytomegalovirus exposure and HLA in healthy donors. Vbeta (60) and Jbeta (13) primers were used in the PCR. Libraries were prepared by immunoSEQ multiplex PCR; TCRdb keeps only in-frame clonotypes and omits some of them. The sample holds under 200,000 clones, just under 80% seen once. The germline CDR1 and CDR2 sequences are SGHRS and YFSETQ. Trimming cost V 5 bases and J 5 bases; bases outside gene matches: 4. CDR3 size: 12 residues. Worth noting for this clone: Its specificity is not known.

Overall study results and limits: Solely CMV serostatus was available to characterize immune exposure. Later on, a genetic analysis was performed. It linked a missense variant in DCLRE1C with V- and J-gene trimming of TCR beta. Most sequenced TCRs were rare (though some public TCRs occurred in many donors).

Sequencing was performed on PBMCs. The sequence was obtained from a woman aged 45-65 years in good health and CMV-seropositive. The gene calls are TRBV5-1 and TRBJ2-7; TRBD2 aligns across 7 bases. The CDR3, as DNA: TGCGCCAGCAGGGGGGGGAACGACGAGCAGTACTTC. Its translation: CASRGGNDEQYF.